The present TCR beta chain was sequenced within a study of response to subunit inactivated influenza vaccine. The study's findings and limits: There was a suggestion from the authors that each seasonal influenza vaccination recruits few new T cells.

About this clonotype itself: Its cognate antigen is unknown.

TCRdb used MiXCR to reprocess the RT-PCR reads, holding one entry per CDR3 protein. The sample records fewer than 700,000 distinct CDR3 sequences, 13% being singletons. Germline CDR1 SGHRS, CDR2 YFSETQ. Losses at the gene ends were 0 bases for V and 2 bases for J; bases not matched to a gene: 15. CDR3 length: 20 residues. The chain recombines TRBV5-1 with TRBJ2-2; 8 positions agree with TRBD1. The clonotype was recovered from a man aged 45-65 years who received an inactivated influenza vaccine. This specimen consisted of PBMCs from blood, obtained roughly 45 days after vaccination. The CDR3 DNA follows: TGCGCCAGCAGCTTGGCCCGGACAGGGAGAGTCCATAGCAACACCGGGGAGCTGTTTTTT. Its translation is CASSLARTGRVHSNTGELFF. Full variable domain (missing parts from reference TRBV5-1 and TRBJ2-2): KAGVTQTPRYLIKTRGQQVTLSCSPISGHRSVSWYQQTPGQGLQFLFEYFSETQRNKGNFPGRFSGRQFSNSRSEMNVSTLELGDSALYLCASSLARTGRVHSNTGELFFGEGSRLTVL.